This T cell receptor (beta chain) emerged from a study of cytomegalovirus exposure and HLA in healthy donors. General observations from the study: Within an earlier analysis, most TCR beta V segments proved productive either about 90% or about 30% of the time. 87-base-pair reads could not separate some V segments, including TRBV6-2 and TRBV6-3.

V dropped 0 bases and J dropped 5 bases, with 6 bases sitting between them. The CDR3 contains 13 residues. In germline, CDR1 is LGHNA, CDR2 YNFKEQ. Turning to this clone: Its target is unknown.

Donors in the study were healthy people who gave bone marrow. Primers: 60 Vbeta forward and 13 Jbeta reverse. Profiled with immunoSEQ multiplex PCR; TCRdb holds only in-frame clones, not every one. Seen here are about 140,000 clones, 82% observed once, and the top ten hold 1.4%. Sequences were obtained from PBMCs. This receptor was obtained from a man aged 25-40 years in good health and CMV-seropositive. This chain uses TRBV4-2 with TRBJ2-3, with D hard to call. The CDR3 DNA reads TGTGCCAGCAGCCAAGATAACGGAGATACGCAGTATTTT. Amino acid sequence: CASSQDNGDTQYF.